The sequence of this T cell receptor beta chain was determined in a study of T cell repertoires in cytomegalovirus infection. Study context: CMV infection plus the matching HLA type was flagged by public TCR beta signatures. Regarding the study as a whole: Summed frequency of shared TCR beta families picked out CMV carriers who also had the relevant HLA. Predominance within the ex vivo response was attributable to HLA-C-restricted CMV-specific TCR beta clonotypes.

The CDR3 spans 13 residues. Germline loops: CDR1 MNHEY, CDR2 SMNVEV (reference sequence). Trimming cost V 6 bases and J 7 bases; bases outside gene matches: 7. TCRdb redid the calling of the reads with MiXCR, one entry per CDR3 protein. In the table there are fewer than 250,000 distinct CDR3 sequences, approximately 24% of which are singletons. In its sample, this clonotype was seen many times. What it recognizes is unknown. The receptor was derived from a human donor in good health (CMV status not recorded). Some clones in this sample may be carry-over from other donors' samples. This chain links TRBV27 with TRBJ1-1, with 8 bases aligning to TRBD1. Sequenced material: CD8+ T cells from PBMCs. CDR3 nucleotide sequence: TGTGCCAGCAGCCTCCACGACAGGGGTGAAGCTTTCTTT. Its protein product is CASSLHDRGEAFF.